This T cell receptor (beta chain) is drawn from a study of shared clonotypes between healthy human individuals. Repertoires were generated with immunoSEQ multiplex PCR, while TCRdb's copy carries only in-frame clones and drops some. The profile covers approximately 2.5 million clones, with 93% appearing a single time and around 0.37% taken by the ten largest. V lost 6 bases to trimming and J lost 5 bases; unmatched junction nucleotides: 11. Germline V gene lookup returns CDR1 ENHRY and CDR2 SYGVKD. CDR3 length: 15 amino acids. The receptor comes from a man aged 18 to 30 in good health. Some clones in this sample may be carry-over from other donors' samples. The J gene is TRBJ2-7, the V gene TRBV10-3; 9 positions agree with TRBD1. What was sequenced was naive CD4+ T cells from PBMCs. The subset is: CD45RA+ positively selected. DNA for the CDR3: TGTGCCATCAGGGGGACCGGGACAGGGAAGGACGAGCAGTACTTC. This codes for CAIRGTGTGKDEQYF.